This T cell receptor (beta chain) emerged from a study of T cells in Graves' hyperthyroidism and ophthalmopathy. In the study overall: Peripheral blood was obtained at initial diagnosis, preceding any treatment. Study conclusions and caveats: Ophthalmopathy was identified by the model a median 6.5 months ahead of onset. Classification by a 13 V-J model distinguished ophthalmopathy from stable hyperthyroidism.

RNA transcripts gave rise to amplified TCR beta CDR3 regions. HTBI primers were the set used in a first-round RT-PCR of the TCR CDR3. Each CDR3 protein is one row after TCRdb ran MiXCR on the multiplex PCR reads. Of over 120,000 distinct CDR3 sequences in the sample, approximately 20% were seen once. PBMCs were sourced from roughly 9.3 ml fresh peripheral blood. This clonotype has a handful of counts. Its antigen is unknown. The source of this sequence is a woman in her forties or fifties with Graves' hyperthyroidism that later progressed to Graves' ophthalmopathy. The sample consisted of blood.

The CDR3 loop is CASSSRQGEVVDTQYF. CDR3 nucleotide sequence: TGCGCCAGCAGCTCGAGACAGGGGGAGGTAGTAGATACGCAGTATTTT. This chain uses TRBV5-1 with TRBJ2-3, with 9 bases fitting TRBD1. Germline assignment: CDR1 SGHRS and CDR2 YFSETQ. The CDR3 is made up of 16 amino acids. The junction had 10 bases not matched to a gene; V was cut back by 3 bases and J by 5 bases.